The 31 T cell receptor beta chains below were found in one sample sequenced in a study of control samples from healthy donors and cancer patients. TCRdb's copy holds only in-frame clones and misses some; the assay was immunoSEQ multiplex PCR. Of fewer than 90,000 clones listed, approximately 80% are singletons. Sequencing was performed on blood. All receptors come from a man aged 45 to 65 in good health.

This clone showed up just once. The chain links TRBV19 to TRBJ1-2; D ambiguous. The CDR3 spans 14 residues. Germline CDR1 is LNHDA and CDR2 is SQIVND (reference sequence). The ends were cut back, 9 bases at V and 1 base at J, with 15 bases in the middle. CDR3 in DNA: TGTGCCAGCCACCCCACAGCGATTAACTATGGCTACACCTTC. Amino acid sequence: CASHPTAINYGYTF.

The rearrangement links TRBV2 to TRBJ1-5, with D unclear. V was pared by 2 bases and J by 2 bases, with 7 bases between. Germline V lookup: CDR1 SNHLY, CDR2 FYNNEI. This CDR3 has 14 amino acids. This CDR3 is CASSERTGNQPQHF. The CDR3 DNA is TGTGCCAGCAGTGAACGGACGGGCAATCAGCCCCAGCATTTT. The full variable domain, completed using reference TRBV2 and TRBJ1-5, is EPEVTQTPSHQVTQMGQEVILRCVPISNHLYFYWYRQILGQKVEFLVSFYNNEISEKSEIFDDQFSVERPDGSNFTLKIRSTKLEDSAMYFCASSERTGNQPQHFGDGTRLSIL.

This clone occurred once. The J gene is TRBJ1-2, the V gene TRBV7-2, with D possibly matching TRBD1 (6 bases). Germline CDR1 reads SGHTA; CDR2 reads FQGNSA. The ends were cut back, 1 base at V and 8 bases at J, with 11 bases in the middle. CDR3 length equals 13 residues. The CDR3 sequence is CASSLDRVGGYTF. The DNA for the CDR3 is TGTGCCAGCAGCTTAGACAGGGTTGGCGGCTACACCTTC.

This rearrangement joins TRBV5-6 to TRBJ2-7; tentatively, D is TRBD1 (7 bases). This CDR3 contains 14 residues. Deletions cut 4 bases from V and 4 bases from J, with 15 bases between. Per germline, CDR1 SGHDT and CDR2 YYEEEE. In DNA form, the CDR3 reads TGTGCCAGCAGCCGCCCGCAGGGGGGTTACGAGCAGTACTTC. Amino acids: CASSRPQGGYEQYF.

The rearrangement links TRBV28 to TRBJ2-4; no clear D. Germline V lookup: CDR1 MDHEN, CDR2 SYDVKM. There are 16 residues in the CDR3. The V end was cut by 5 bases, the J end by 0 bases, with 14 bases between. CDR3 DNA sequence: TGTGCCAGCAGTACAGCTTCCCCTTTAGCCAAAAACATTCAGTACTTC. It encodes CASSTASPLAKNIQYF.

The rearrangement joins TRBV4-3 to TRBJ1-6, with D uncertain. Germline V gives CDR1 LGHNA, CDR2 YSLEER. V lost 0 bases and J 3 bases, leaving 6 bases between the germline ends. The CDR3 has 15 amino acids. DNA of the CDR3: TGCGCCAGCAGCCAAGATCTCAGCTATAATTCACCCCTCCACTTT. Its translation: CASSQDLSYNSPLHF.

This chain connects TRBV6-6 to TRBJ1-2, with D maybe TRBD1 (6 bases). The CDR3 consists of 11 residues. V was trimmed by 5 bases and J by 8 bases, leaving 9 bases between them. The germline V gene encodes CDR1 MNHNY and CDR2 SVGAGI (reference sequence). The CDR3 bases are TGTGCCAGCAGTACAGGGTACGGCTACACCTTC. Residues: CASSTGYGYTF.

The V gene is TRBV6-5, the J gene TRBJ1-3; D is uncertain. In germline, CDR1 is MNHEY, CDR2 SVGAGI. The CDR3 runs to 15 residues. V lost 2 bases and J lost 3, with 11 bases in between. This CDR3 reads CASSYNRPFGNTIYF. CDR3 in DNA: TGTGCCAGCAGTTACAACAGACCTTTTGGAAACACCATATATTTT.

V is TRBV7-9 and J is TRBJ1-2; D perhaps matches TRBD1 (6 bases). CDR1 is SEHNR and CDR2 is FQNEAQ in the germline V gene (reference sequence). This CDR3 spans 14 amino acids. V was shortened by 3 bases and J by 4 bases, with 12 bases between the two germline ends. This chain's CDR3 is CASSFSTGTYGYTF. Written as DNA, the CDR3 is TGTGCCAGCAGCTTTTCTACAGGGACCTATGGCTACACCTTC.

CDR3: CASSQVGLAKANTGELFF. The CDR3 region has the DNA TGTGCCAGCAGCCAAGTAGGACTAGCGAAAGCGAACACCGGGGAGCTGTTTTTT. The chain uses TRBV3-1 (or the pseudogene TRBV3-2) and TRBJ2-2; 9 bases map to TRBD2. V was pared by 1 base and J by 0 bases, with 6 bases of the junction left unmatched. CDR3 length: 18 residues. Germline loops: CDR1 LGHDT, CDR2 YNNKEL (reference sequence).

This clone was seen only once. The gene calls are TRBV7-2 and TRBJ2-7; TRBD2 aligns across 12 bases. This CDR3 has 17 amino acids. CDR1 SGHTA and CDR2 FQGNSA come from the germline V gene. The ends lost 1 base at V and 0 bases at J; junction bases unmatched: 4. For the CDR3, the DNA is TGTGCCAGCAGCTTAGGGCCGACTAGCGGGAGCTCCTACGAGCAGTACTTC. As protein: CASSLGPTSGSSYEQYF.

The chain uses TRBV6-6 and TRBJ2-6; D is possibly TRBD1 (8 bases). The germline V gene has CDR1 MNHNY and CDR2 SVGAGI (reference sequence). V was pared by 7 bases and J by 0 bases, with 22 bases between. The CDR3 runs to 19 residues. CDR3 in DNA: TGTGCCAGCACCTACTTATACAGGGGGAGGGACTCTGGGGCCAACGTCCTGACTTTC. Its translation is CASTYLYRGRDSGANVLTF.

Here the CDR3 DNA reads TGCAGCGTCTGTACCACCTCTGGAAACACCATATATTTT. Translation: CSVCTTSGNTIYF. The chain employs TRBV29-1 and TRBJ1-3; D gene uncertain. Germline V gene lookup returns CDR1 SQVTM and CDR2 ANQGSEA. Between the trimmed V and J ends, which lost 6 bases and 0 bases, there was a span of 9 bases. The CDR3 has 13 residues.

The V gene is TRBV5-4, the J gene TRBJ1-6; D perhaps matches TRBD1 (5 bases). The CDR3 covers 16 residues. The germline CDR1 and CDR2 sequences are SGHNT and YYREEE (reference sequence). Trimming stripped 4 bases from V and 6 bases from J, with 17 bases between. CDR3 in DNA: TGTGCCAGCAGCGGGGGACGACCCGGATTTAATTCACCCCTCCACTTT. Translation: CASSGGRPGFNSPLHF.

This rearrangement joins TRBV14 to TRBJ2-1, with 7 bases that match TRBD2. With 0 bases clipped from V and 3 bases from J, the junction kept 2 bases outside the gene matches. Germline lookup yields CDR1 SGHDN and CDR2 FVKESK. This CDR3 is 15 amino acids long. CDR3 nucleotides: TGTGCCAGCAGCCAAGAGCGGGGGAACTACAATGAGCAGTTCTTC. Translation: CASSQERGNYNEQFF.

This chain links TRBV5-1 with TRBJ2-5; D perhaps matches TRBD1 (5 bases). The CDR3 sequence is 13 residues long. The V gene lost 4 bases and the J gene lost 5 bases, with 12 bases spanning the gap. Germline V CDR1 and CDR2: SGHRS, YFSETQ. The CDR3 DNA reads TGCGCCAGCAGCCTCAGGGCACGGGAGACCCAGTACTTC. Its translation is CASSLRARETQYF. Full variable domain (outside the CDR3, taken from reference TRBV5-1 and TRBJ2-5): KAGVTQTPRYLIKTRGQQVTLSCSPISGHRSVSWYQQTPGQGLQFLFEYFSETQRNKGNFPGRFSGRQFSNSRSEMNVSTLELGDSALYLCASSLRARETQYFGPGTRLLVL.

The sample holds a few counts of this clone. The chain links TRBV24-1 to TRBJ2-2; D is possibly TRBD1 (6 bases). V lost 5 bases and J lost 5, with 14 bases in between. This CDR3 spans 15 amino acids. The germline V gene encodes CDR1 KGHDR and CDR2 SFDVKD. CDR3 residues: CATSGQFRGTGELFF. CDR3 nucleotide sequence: TGTGCCACCAGTGGACAGTTCAGGGGTACCGGGGAGCTGTTTTTT.

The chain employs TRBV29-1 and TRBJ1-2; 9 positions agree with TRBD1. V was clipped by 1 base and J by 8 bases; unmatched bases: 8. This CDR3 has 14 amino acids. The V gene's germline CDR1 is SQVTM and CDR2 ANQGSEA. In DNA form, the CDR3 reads TGCAGCGTTGAAGCTCGGCGGGACAGGGAGGGCTACACCTTC. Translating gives CSVEARRDREGYTF.

In nucleotides, the CDR3 is TGTGCCAGCAATGAACAAGAGGGATTTTCACCCCTCCACTTT. Translation: CASNEQEGFSPLHF. This chain links TRBV6-6 with TRBJ1-6; D uncertain. The CDR3 runs 14 residues. V lost 7 bases and J lost 9, with 16 bases in between. Germline V gene data show CDR1 as MNHNY and CDR2 as SVGAGI (reference sequence).

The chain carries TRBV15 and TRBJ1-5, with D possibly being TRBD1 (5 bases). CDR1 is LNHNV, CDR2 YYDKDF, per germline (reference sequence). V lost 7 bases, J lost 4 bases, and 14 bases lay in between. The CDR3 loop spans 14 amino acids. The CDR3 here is CATTFGHPNQPQHF. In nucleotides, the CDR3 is TGTGCCACCACCTTCGGACATCCTAATCAGCCCCAGCATTTT. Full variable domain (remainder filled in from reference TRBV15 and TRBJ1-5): DAMVIQNPRYQVTQFGKPVTLSCSQTLNHNVMYWYQQKSSQAPKLLFHYYDKDFNNEADTPDNFQSRRPNTSFCFLDIRSPGLGDTAMYLCATTFGHPNQPQHFGDGTRLSIL.

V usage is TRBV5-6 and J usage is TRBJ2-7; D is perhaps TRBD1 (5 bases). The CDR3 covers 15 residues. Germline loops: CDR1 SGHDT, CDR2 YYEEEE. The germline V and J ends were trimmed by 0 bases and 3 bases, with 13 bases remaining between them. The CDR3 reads CASSLGRDRIYEQYF. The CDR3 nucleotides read TGTGCCAGCAGCTTGGGGAGAGACAGAATCTACGAGCAGTACTTC.

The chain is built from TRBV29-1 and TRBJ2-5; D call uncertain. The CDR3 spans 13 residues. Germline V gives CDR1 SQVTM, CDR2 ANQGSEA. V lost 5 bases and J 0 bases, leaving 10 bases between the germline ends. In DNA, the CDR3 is TGCAGCGTTAGCCACACGTACCAAGAGACCCAGTACTTC. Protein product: CSVSHTYQETQYF.

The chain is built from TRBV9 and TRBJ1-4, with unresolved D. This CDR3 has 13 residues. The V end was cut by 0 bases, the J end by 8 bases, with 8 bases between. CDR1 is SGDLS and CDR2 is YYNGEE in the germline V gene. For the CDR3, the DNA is TGTGCCAGCAGCGTAGATTCTGGGGAAAAACTGTTTTTT. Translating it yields CASSVDSGEKLFF.

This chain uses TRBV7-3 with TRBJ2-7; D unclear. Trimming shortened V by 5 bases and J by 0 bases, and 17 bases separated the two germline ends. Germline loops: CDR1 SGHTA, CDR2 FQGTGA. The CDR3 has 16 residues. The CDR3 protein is CASSIGPPVGSYEQYF. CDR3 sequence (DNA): TGTGCCAGCAGCATAGGGCCGCCAGTAGGCTCCTACGAGCAGTACTTC.

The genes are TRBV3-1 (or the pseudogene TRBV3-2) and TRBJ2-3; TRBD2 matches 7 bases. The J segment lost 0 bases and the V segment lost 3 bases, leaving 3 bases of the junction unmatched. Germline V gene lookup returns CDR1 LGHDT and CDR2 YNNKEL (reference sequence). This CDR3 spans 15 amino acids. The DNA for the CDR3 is TGTGCCAGCAGCCATGGGGGGGGAAGCACAGATACGCAGTATTTT. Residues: CASSHGGGSTDTQYF.

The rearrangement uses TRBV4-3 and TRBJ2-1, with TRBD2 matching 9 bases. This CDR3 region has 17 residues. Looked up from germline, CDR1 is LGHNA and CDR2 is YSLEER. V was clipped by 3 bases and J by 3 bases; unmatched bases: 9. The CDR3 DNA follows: TGCGCCAGCAGCCAGAGGGTAGCGGGAGAGCTCTACAATGAGCAGTTCTTC. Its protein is CASSQRVAGELYNEQFF.

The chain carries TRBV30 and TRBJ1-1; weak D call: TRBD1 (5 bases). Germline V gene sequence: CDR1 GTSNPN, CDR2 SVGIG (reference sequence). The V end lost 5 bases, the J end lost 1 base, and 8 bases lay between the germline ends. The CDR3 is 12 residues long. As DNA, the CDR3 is TGTGCCTGGCGGGGGACGAACACTGAAGCTTTCTTT. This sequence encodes CAWRGTNTEAFF.

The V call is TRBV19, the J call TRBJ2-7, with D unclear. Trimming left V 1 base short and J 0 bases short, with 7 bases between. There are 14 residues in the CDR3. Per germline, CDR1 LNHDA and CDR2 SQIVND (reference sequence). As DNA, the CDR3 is TGTGCCAGTAGTATAGGGGTTAACTCCTACGAGCAGTACTTC. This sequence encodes CASSIGVNSYEQYF.

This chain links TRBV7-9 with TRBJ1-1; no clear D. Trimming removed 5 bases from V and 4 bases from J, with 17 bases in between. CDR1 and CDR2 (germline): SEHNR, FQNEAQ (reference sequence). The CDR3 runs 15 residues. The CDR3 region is CASSPEGILGTEAFF. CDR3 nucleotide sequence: TGTGCCAGCAGCCCAGAAGGGATTTTGGGCACTGAAGCTTTCTTT.

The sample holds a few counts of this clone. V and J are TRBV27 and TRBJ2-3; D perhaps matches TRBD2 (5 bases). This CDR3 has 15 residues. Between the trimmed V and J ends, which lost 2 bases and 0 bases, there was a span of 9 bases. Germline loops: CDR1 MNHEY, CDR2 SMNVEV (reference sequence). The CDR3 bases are TGTGCCAGCAGTTTAAAAAAGCGGAGCACAGATACGCAGTATTTT. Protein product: CASSLKKRSTDTQYF.

The CDR3 spells CASSRLAGGRAEQYF. The CDR3 bases are TGTGCCAGCAGCCGATTAGCGGGGGGGCGAGCCGAGCAGTACTTC. The chain employs TRBV3-1 (or the pseudogene TRBV3-2) and TRBJ2-7; 11 bases fit TRBD2. Trimming at V came to 4 bases and at J to 6 bases, leaving 8 bases not matched to a gene. The CDR3 covers 15 residues. Germline CDR1 LGHDT, CDR2 YNNKEL (reference sequence).